This T cell receptor beta chain was obtained from a study of T-cell memory formation after mild COVID-19. At the level of the study: Each donor largely had its own TCR clusters. Study-level findings and limits: Prior to infection, memory already included some responding clones, suggesting cross-reactive memory joined. Among clones contracting day 15 to 85, CD4/CD8 was balanced, whereas later expanders leaned CD4+.

Trimming removed 8 bases at V and 6 bases at J, with 22 bases between. CDR3 size: 15 residues. Per germline, CDR1 SEHNR and CDR2 FQNEAQ (reference sequence). Libraries for TCRalpha and TCRbeta carried sample barcodes and unique molecular identifiers via 5'RACE. One entry per CDR3 protein, called by TCRdb with MiXCR from the 5' RACE reads. The sample holds around 310,000 distinct CDR3 sequences; 15% are singletons and the top ten take around 22%. Details on this clonotype: The antigen remains undetermined.

The chain links TRBV7-9 to TRBJ1-1; perhaps TRBD1 as D (6 bases). This receptor was identified in a man younger than 30 who had mild COVID-19 (a few samples of this study predate the infection). Cell type and time point are not known. Material for sequencing was PBMCs or a T cell subset sorted from them (not recorded which). CDR3: CASEARPGALSEAFF. For the CDR3, the DNA is TGTGCCAGCGAAGCCCGTCCAGGGGCGTTGTCTGAAGCTTTCTTT.